This entry describes one T cell receptor (beta chain). Its specificity is unknown. The method was immunoSEQ multiplex PCR; TCRdb's version includes in-frame clones alone and lacks a portion of them. The table shows about 600,000 clones, with almost 97% occurring only once. The sample comes from a study of shared clonotypes between healthy human individuals. Study-level findings and limits: Owing to a small donor count, the genetic and exposure-history diversity represented was limited. Incomplete sequencing of sorted subsets was indicated by rarefaction despite large depth.

Each sample came from a Caucasian adult donor living in Nashville, Tennessee. Germline trimming cut 7 bases from V and 8 bases from J; bases unmatched to any gene: 15. Germline V CDR1 and CDR2: MDHEN, SYDVKM. The CDR3 is made up of 15 amino acids. V and J are TRBV28 and TRBJ1-2; 8 nucleotides agree with TRBD1. The receptor's source is a woman aged 25 to 39 in good health. The sample taken for sequencing was naive CD4+ T cells sorted from blood. Subset given: CD45RA+ positively selected. CDR3 nucleotides: TGTGCCAGCAACCTTCCCGGGACAGGTTTGGAAGGCTACACCTTC. Protein: CASNLPGTGLEGYTF.